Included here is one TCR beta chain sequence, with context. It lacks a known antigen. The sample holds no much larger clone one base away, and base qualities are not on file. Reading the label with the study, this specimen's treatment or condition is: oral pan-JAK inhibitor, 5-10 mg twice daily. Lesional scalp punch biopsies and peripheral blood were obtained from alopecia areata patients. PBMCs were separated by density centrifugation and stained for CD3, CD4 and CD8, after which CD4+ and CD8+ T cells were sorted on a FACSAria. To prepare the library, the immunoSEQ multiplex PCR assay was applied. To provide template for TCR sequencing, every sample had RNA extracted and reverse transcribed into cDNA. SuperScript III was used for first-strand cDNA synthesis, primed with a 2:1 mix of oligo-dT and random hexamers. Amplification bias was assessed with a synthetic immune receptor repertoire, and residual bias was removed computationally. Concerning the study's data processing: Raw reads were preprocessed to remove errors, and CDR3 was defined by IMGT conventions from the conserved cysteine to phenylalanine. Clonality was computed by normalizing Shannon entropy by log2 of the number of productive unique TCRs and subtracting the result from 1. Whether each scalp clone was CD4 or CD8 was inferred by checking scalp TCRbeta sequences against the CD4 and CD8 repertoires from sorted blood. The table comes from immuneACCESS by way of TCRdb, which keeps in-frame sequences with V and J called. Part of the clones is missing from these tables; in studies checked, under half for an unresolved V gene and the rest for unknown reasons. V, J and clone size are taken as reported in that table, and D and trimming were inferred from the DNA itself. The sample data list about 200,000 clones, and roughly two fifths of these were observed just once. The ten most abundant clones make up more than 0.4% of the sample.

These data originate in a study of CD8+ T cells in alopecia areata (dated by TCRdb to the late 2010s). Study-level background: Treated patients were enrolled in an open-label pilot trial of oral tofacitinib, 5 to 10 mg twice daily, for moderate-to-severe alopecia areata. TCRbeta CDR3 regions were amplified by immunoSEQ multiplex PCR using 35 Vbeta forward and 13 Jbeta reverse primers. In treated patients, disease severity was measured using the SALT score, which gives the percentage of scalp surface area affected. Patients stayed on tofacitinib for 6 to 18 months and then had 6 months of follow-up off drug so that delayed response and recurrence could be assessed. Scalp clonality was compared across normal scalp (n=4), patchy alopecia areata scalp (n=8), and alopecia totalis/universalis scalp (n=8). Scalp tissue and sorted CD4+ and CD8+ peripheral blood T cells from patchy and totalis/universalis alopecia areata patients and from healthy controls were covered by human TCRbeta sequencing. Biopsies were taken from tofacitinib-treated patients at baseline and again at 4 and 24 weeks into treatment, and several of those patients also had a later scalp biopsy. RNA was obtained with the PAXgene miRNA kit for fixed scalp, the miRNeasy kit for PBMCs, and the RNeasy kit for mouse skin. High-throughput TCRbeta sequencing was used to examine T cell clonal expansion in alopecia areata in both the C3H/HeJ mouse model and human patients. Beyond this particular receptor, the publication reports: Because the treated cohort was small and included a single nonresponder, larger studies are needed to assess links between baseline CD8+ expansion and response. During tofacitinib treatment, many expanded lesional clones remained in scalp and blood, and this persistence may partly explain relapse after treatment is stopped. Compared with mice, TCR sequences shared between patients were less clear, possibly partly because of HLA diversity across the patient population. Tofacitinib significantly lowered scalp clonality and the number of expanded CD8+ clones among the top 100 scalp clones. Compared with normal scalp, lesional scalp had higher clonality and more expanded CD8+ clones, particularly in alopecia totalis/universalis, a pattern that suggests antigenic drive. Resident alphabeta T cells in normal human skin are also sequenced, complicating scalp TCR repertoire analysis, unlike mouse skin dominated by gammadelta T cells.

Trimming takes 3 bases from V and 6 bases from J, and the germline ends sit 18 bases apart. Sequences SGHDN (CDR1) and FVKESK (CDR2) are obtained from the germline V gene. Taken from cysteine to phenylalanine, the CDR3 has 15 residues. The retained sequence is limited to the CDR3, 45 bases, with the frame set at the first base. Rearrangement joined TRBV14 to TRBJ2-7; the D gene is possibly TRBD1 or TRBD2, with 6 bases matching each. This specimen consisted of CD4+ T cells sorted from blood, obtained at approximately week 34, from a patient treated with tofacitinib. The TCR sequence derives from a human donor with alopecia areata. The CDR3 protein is CASSHIRGLLLEQYF. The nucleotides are TGTGCCAGCAGCCATATCCGGGGGCTGCTCCTCGAGCAGTACTTC.